The present TCR beta chain was sequenced within a study of shared clonotypes between healthy human individuals. Study-wide findings and caveats: It was only blood that was sampled, and tissue repertoires likely differ. With a handful of donors compared, 4% to 5% of naive CD4 clonotypes were shared.

CDR1 and CDR2 from the germline V gene are LGHNA and YSLEER. This CDR3 contains 16 residues. The V segment lost 2 bases and the J segment 0 bases; nucleotides outside the gene matches: 3. Profiled with immunoSEQ multiplex PCR; TCRdb holds only in-frame clones, not every one. The sample carries millions of clones, about 93% recorded once. Notes on this clone: What it binds is unknown.

The naive CD8 population came from CD45RO-negative cells selected for CCR7, without terminally differentiated effector memory CD45RA+ cells. Specimen: naive CD8+ T cells from PBMCs. This clonotype was sampled from a man aged 18 to 35 in good health. Some clones in this sample may be carry-over from other donors' samples. V is TRBV4-3 and J is TRBJ1-3; TRBD1 agrees at 8 bases. The CDR3 DNA is TGCGCCAGCAGCCAACAAGACAGGGGCTCTGGAAACACCATATATTTT. This gives the protein CASSQQDRGSGNTIYF.